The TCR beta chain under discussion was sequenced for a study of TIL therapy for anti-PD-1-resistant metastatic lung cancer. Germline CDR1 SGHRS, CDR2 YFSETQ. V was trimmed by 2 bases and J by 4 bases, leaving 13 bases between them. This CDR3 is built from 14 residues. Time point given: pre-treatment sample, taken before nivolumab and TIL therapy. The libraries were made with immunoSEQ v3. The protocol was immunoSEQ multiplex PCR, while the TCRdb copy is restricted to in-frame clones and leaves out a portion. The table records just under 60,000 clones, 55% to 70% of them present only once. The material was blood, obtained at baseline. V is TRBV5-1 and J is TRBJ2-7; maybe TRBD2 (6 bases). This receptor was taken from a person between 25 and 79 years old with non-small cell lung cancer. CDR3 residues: CASSFPAGGYEQYF. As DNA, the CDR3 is TGCGCCAGCAGCTTTCCTGCCGGGGGATACGAGCAGTACTTC.